By sample share, the clone carrying this TCR beta chain is large. Its target is unknown. The gene names given are mouse names. The read ends 1 residue early relative to the CDR3; the germline J gene fills the gap. Libraries were prepared by immunoSEQ multiplex PCR; TCRdb keeps only in-frame clonotypes and omits some of them. The sample has roughly 4,700 clones, approximately 31% seen once. V lost 6 bases, J lost 6 bases, and 6 bases stayed unmatched. Looked up from germline, CDR1 is MSHET and CDR2 is SYDVDS. The CDR3 loop spans 13 amino acids. This specimen comes from a study of tissue T cells after allogeneic stem cell transplantation. Study findings and constraints: TCR repertoires tracked anatomic similarity, regardless of disease or transplant status.

The time point here: mouse harvest day 14 after allogeneic transplant. Mouse grafts combined 10^7 T-cell-depleted bone marrow cells with 10^6 splenic CD5+ T cells. The chain links TRBV29 to TRBJ2-7; the match to TRBD1 covers 9 bases. The origin of this receptor is a female BALB/c mouse given C57BL/6 T cells with graft-versus-host disease after an allogeneic hematopoietic cell transplant. The sample consisted of skin. CDR3 loop: CASSTGTGIEQYF. The DNA read from the CDR3 is TGTGCTAGCAGCACCGGGACAGGGATTGAACAGTAC.